The 29 T cell receptor beta chains reported below all come from one sample, sequenced in a study of cytomegalovirus exposure and HLA in healthy donors. The primer mix had 60 Vbeta and 13 Jbeta primers. Sequenced by immunoSEQ multiplex PCR; TCRdb stores in-frame clones only, minus some. The sample includes about 98,000 clones, over 80% of them seen just once. The source material was PBMCs. Receptors were obtained from a man in his forties in good health and CMV-seronegative.

This clone was detected only once. This rearrangement joins TRBV28 to TRBJ1-1; the D is unclear. V was trimmed by 2 bases and J by 1 base, leaving 5 bases between them. CDR3 length: 13 amino acids. The germline V gene encodes CDR1 MDHEN and CDR2 SYDVKM. The chain's CDR3 is CASSLGRNTEAFF. DNA of the CDR3: TGTGCCAGCAGTTTAGGCAGGAACACTGAAGCTTTCTTT.

The chain carries TRBV6-6 and TRBJ1-3, with TRBD1 matching over 7 bases. Germline CDR1 and CDR2: MNHNY and SVGAGI (reference sequence). With 6 bases clipped from V and 10 bases from J, the junction kept 18 bases outside the gene matches. This CDR3 has 16 residues. The CDR3 bases are TGTGCCAGCAGGGACAGGCAGAGAGATCTTTTTGGTACCATATATTTT. Amino acids: CASRDRQRDLFGTIYF.

CDR3 bases: TGTGCCAGCAGCTTAGACCGGACTAGCGGGGCCTATACGCAGTATTTT. It translates to CASSLDRTSGAYTQYF. The J gene is TRBJ2-3, the V gene TRBV7-8; TRBD2 aligns across 12 bases. The ends lost 1 base at V and 7 bases at J; junction bases unmatched: 6. Germline lookup yields CDR1 SGHVS and CDR2 FQNEAQ. The CDR3 has 16 amino acids. Drawing the rest from reference TRBV7-8 and TRBJ2-3, the complete variable domain is GAGVSQSPRYKVAKRGQDVALRCDPISGHVSLFWYQQALGQGPEFLTYFQNEAQLDKSGLPSDRFFAERPEGSVSTLKIQRTQQEDSAVYLCASSLDRTSGAYTQYFGPGTRLTVL.

V usage is TRBV14 and J usage is TRBJ2-2; D might be TRBD1 (6 bases). Looked up from germline, CDR1 is SGHDN and CDR2 is FVKESK. CDR3 length: 15 residues. The ends were cut back, 2 bases at V and 2 bases at J, with 9 bases in the middle. The CDR3 region has the DNA TGTGCCAGCAGCCAATGGACAGACAACACCGGGGAGCTGTTTTTT. It yields the protein CASSQWTDNTGELFF.

This CDR3 is CASSLVSGTEAFF. Written as DNA, the CDR3 is TGTGCCAGCAGCTTGGTTTCAGGGACTGAAGCTTTCTTT. The chain joins TRBV5-5 to TRBJ1-1; weak D call: TRBD1 (5 bases). Germline assignment: CDR1 SGHKS and CDR2 YYEKEE (reference sequence). V gave up 0 bases and J gave up 5 bases, with 8 bases separating them. The CDR3 is 13 amino acids.

The V gene is TRBV5-1, the J gene TRBJ2-5; 10 bases are a match to TRBD2. This CDR3 contains 13 residues. Germline lookup yields CDR1 SGHRS and CDR2 YFSETQ. As DNA, the CDR3 is TGCGCTGCAAGGAGCGGGGGGGGTGAGACCCAGTACTTC. Translating it yields CAARSGGGETQYF. Combining the CDR3 with reference TRBV5-1 and TRBJ2-5 gives the whole variable domain KAGVTQTPRYLIKTRGQQVTLSCSPISGHRSVSWYQQTPGQGLQFLFEYFSETQRNKGNFPGRFSGRQFSNSRSEMNVSTLELGDSALYLCAARSGGGETQYFGPGTRLLVL.

The V call is TRBV27, the J call TRBJ1-6; the D is unclear. The CDR3 runs 16 residues. Germline values: CDR1 MNHEY, CDR2 SMNVEV (reference sequence). Trimming left V 5 bases short and J 7 bases short, with 18 bases between. The CDR3 here is CASSLAEANRNSPLHF. CDR3 nucleotides: TGTGCCAGCAGTCTGGCCGAAGCGAACCGAAATTCACCCCTCCACTTT.

Concerning this clone: The same CDR3 arises from other DNA sequences in this sample as well. The V call is TRBV9, the J call TRBJ2-7, with 9 bases aligning to TRBD1. V lost 3 bases, J lost 0 bases, and 4 bases stayed unmatched. This CDR3 contains 15 residues. The germline V gene has CDR1 SGDLS and CDR2 YYNGEE. The CDR3 DNA sequence: TGTGCCAGCAGCGAGGGACAGGGTTCCTCCTACGAGCAGTACTTC. This translates into CASSEGQGSSYEQYF. Based on the CDR3 plus reference TRBV9 and TRBJ2-7, the full variable domain is DSGVTQTPKHLITATGQRVTLRCSPRSGDLSVYWYQQSLDQGLQFLIQYYNGEERAKGNILERFSAQQFPDLHSELNLSSLELGDSALYFCASSEGQGSSYEQYFGPGTRLTVT.

The chain employs TRBV30 and TRBJ2-3; 7 positions agree with TRBD2. This CDR3 is 14 amino acids long. The V gene end was trimmed by 1 base and the J gene end by 4 bases; junction bases not matched to a gene: 5. CDR1 GTSNPN and CDR2 SVGIG come from the germline V gene (reference sequence). The CDR3 nucleotides are TGTGCCTGGAGTGAGTTGGGGGGGGCAGATACGCAGTATTTT. Amino acids: CAWSELGGADTQYF.

V usage is TRBV7-2 and J usage is TRBJ2-7; perhaps TRBD1 as D (7 bases). The germline CDR1 and CDR2 sequences are SGHTA and FQGNSA. The V end was cut by 2 bases, the J end by 0 bases, with 14 bases between. This CDR3 contains 16 residues. CDR3 coding DNA: TGTGCCAGCAGCTTATCATCGGGGGACAGCTCCTACGAGCAGTACTTC. It translates to CASSLSSGDSSYEQYF. The full variable domain, rest sourced from reference TRBV7-2 and TRBJ2-7, is GAGVSQSPSNKVTEKGKDVELRCDPISGHTALYWYRQSLGQGLEFLIYFQGNSAPDKSGLPSDRFSAERTGGSVSTLTIQRTQQEDSAVYLCASSLSSGDSSYEQYFGPGTRLTVT.

The chain combines TRBV5-8 with TRBJ2-1, with no clear D. Looked up from germline, CDR1 is SGHTS and CDR2 is YDEGEE. Trimming left V 2 bases short and J 1 base short, with 4 bases between. The CDR3 spans 13 residues. The CDR3 DNA follows: TGTGCCAGCAGCTTAACTTCCTACAATGAGCAGTTCTTC. It translates to CASSLTSYNEQFF.

This clone was seen a handful of times. The V call is TRBV10-3, the J call TRBJ2-2; 14 positions match TRBD2. The J segment lost 8 bases and the V segment lost 7 bases, leaving 6 bases of the junction unmatched. The V gene's germline CDR1 is ENHRY and CDR2 SYGVKD. The CDR3 spans 15 residues. The CDR3 here is CAITGTSGGRGELFF. The CDR3 coding sequence is TGTGCCATCACCGGGACTAGCGGGGGTAGGGGGGAGCTGTTTTTT.

J is TRBJ2-5 and V is TRBV7-2; D uncertain. The ends were cut back, 4 bases at V and 3 bases at J, with 3 bases in the middle. This CDR3 spans 11 amino acids. Germline V lookup: CDR1 SGHTA, CDR2 FQGNSA. CDR3 amino acids: CASSSEETQYF. The DNA of the CDR3 is TGTGCCAGCAGCTCGGAAGAGACCCAGTACTTC. The full variable domain, its missing parts supplied by reference TRBV7-2 and TRBJ2-5, is GAGVSQSPSNKVTEKGKDVELRCDPISGHTALYWYRQSLGQGLEFLIYFQGNSAPDKSGLPSDRFSAERTGGSVSTLTIQRTQQEDSAVYLCASSSEETQYFGPGTRLLVL.

The chain combines TRBV7-2 with TRBJ2-7; D unclear. V was trimmed by 2 bases and J by 0 bases, leaving 8 bases between them. CDR3 length: 14 amino acids. The germline CDR1 and CDR2 sequences are SGHTA and FQGNSA. Here the CDR3 DNA reads TGTGCCAGCAGCTTATGGCCCCTCTCCTACGAGCAGTACTTC. Translated, it gives CASSLWPLSYEQYF.

V gene TRBV6-4 combines with J gene TRBJ2-3, with 9 bases that match TRBD1. The ends lost 2 bases at V and 0 bases at J; junction bases unmatched: 12. The CDR3 extends over 19 amino acids. Per germline, CDR1 MRHNA and CDR2 SNTAGT. The CDR3 here is CASSDVWDRDSSSTDTQYF. The CDR3 DNA is TGTGCCAGCAGTGACGTCTGGGACAGGGATTCGAGTAGCACAGATACGCAGTATTTT.

This chain uses TRBV19 with TRBJ2-1, with D possibly matching TRBD2 (5 bases). The CDR3 has 20 residues. Germline V gene lookup returns CDR1 LNHDA and CDR2 SQIVND (reference sequence). Trimming left V 2 bases short and J 0 bases short, with 23 bases between. The CDR3 is CASSIQGRRLNGSSYNEQFF. In nucleotides, the CDR3 is TGTGCCAGTAGTATACAAGGCCGAAGGTTGAATGGGAGCTCCTACAATGAGCAGTTCTTC.

As regards this clone: The same CDR3 also results from other DNA sequences found in this sample. The chain recombines TRBV7-8 with TRBJ2-7, with a weak D call TRBD1 (6 bases). Germline CDR1 and CDR2: SGHVS and FQNEAQ. The V and J ends lost 4 bases and 4 bases respectively, with 8 bases between them. The CDR3 has 12 amino acids. CDR3 bases: TGTGCCAGCAGCTCTCAGGGGTACGAGCAGTACTTC. It is translated as CASSSQGYEQYF.

A note on this clone: Additional DNA sequences in this sample encode the identical CDR3. The V gene is TRBV4-1, the J gene TRBJ1-1; D is possibly TRBD1 (6 bases). The CDR3 length is 13 residues. Trimming stripped 3 bases from V and 3 bases from J, with 8 bases between. Germline V lookup: CDR1 MGHRA, CDR2 YSYEKL. The CDR3 reads CASSQYRDTEAFF. The CDR3 DNA reads as TGCGCCAGCAGCCAGTACAGGGACACTGAAGCTTTCTTT.

To note about this clone: The junction shows a germline mismatch at one end, possibly a read error. The chain couples TRBV6-6 to TRBJ2-7, with D maybe TRBD1 (6 bases). Germline V CDR1 and CDR2: MNHNY, SVGAGI (reference sequence). The CDR3 spans 12 residues. The CDR3 coding sequence is TGTGCCAGCAGTCCGGTACAGGGCACCAGTCACTTC. Amino acid sequence: CASSPVQGTSHF.

V and J are TRBV28 and TRBJ2-3; a possible D gene is TRBD2 (5 bases). The germline V gene encodes CDR1 MDHEN and CDR2 SYDVKM. The germline V and J ends were trimmed by 10 bases and 1 base, with 18 bases remaining between them. This CDR3 has 15 amino acids. The CDR3: CATTVLARGTDTQYF. CDR3 DNA sequence: TGTGCCACCACGGTACTGGCGCGGGGCACAGATACGCAGTATTTT.

This clone was counted a few times. The chain has TRBV6-6 and TRBJ1-1; D is perhaps TRBD1 (5 bases). V gave up 4 bases and J gave up 1 base, with 16 bases separating them. Germline CDR1 and CDR2: MNHNY and SVGAGI (reference sequence). This CDR3 contains 16 residues. DNA of the CDR3: TGTGCCAGCAGTTTTCCAGGGTATCGTGGGAACACTGAAGCTTTCTTT. Translated: CASSFPGYRGNTEAFF.

Comment on this clone: Mismatch with germline at one junction end may stem from a read error. The chain is built from TRBV7-9 and TRBJ2-1; D is possibly TRBD1 (6 bases). The CDR3 contains 13 residues. Germline V gives CDR1 SEHNR, CDR2 FQNEAQ (reference sequence). The CDR3 DNA reads TGTTCCAGCAGCTCTATACAGGGCGATGAGCAGTTCTTC. This translates into CSSSSIQGDEQFF.

The J gene is TRBJ1-2, the V gene TRBV7-2, with D possibly being TRBD1 (5 bases). The CDR3 is made up of 16 amino acids. V shed 4 bases and J shed 3 bases, with 18 bases lying between them. Germline CDR1 reads SGHTA; CDR2 reads FQGNSA. CDR3: CASSSAQGLFDYGYTF. The CDR3 DNA reads as TGTGCCAGCAGCTCCGCTCAGGGTCTATTTGACTATGGCTACACCTTC.

This rearrangement joins TRBV5-4 to TRBJ2-1; a weak D match, TRBD1 (6 bases). Trimming removed 4 bases at V and 0 bases at J, with 17 bases between. CDR1 is SGHNT, CDR2 YYREEE, per germline (reference sequence). The CDR3 covers 17 residues. This CDR3 is CASSPEVTGSSYNEQFF. The CDR3 coding sequence is TGTGCCAGCAGCCCAGAAGTTACAGGGAGCTCCTACAATGAGCAGTTCTTC. The entire variable domain, with the rest obtained from reference TRBV5-4 and TRBJ2-1, is as follows: ETGVTQSPTHLIKTRGQQVTLRCSSQSGHNTVSWYQQALGQGPQFIFQYYREEENGRGNFPPRFSGLQFPNYSSELNVNALELDDSALYLCASSPEVTGSSYNEQFFGPGTRLTVL.

Turning to this clone: Compared with germline, one end of the junction differs, possibly owing to a read error. The CDR3 reads CASSGGAGQGGTEALF. CDR3 sequence (DNA): TGTGCCAGCAGCGGCGGGGCGGGGCAGGGAGGGACTGAAGCTCTCTTT. The chain links TRBV9 to TRBJ1-1; a weak D match, TRBD1 (5 bases). This CDR3 contains 16 residues. CDR1 is SGDLS and CDR2 is YYNGEE in the germline V gene.

V usage is TRBV25-1 and J usage is TRBJ2-3, with 9 bases that match TRBD2. The junction had 10 bases not matched to a gene; V was cut back by 3 bases and J by 3 bases. The V gene's germline CDR1 is MGHDK and CDR2 SYGVNS. CDR3 length: 17 residues. The CDR3, as DNA: TGTGCCAGCAGTGAGCTCGGTAGCGGGGGCCTAACAGATACGCAGTATTTT. It encodes CASSELGSGGLTDTQYF.

The gene calls are TRBV5-1 and TRBJ2-3; 10 nucleotides agree with TRBD1. The germline CDR1 and CDR2 sequences are SGHRS and YFSETQ. This CDR3 comprises 16 residues. Trimming at V came to 4 bases and at J to 5 bases, leaving 10 bases not matched to a gene. The CDR3 bases are TGCGCCAGCAGCCAGACAGGGGGCGCAGGGGGAGATACGCAGTATTTT. Translation: CASSQTGGAGGDTQYF.

The rearrangement joins TRBV21-1 to TRBJ1-2; the table assigns TRBD1, which was not confirmed against the DNA. TRBV21-1 is flagged as a pseudogene. This CDR3 comprises 16 residues. CDR3 protein: CASSKWSQGRLFGYTF. DNA of the CDR3: TGTGCCAGCAGCAAATGGTCGCAGGGTAGGCTCTTTGGCTACACCTTC.

V gene TRBV9 combines with J gene TRBJ1-5; 9 bases fit TRBD1. Germline V gives CDR1 SGDLS, CDR2 YYNGEE. The CDR3 runs to 14 residues. Trimming took 0 bases from V and 5 from J; bases not matched to a gene: 0. This chain's CDR3 is CASSVGTGDQPQHF. CDR3 coding DNA: TGTGCCAGCAGCGTAGGGACAGGGGATCAGCCCCAGCATTTT.